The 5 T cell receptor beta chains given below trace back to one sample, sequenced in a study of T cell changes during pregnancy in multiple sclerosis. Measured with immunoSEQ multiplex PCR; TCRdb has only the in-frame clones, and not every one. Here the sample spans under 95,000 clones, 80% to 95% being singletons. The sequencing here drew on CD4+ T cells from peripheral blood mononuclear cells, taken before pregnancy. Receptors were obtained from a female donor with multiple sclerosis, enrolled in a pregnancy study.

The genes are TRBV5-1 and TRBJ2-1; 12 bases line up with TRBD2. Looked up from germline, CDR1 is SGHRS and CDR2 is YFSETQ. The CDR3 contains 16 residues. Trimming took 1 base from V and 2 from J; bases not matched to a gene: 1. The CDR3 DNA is TGCGCCAGCAGCTTGAGGACTAGCGGGACCTACAATGAGCAGTTCTTC. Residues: CASSLRTSGTYNEQFF.

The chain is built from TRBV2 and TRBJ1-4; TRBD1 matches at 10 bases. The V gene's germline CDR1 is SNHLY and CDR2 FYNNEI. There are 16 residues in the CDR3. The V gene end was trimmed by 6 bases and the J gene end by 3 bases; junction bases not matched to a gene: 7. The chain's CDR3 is CASRRDRGPSNEKLFF. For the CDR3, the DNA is TGTGCCAGCAGAAGGGACAGGGGTCCTTCTAATGAAAAACTGTTTTTT.

DNA for the CDR3: TGTGCCAGCACGCGGACTAGCTACAATGAGCAGTTCTTC. Protein: CASTRTSYNEQFF. The V and J genes are TRBV6-1 and TRBJ2-1; the match to TRBD2 covers 7 bases. This CDR3 comprises 13 residues. Germline V gene sequence: CDR1 MNHNS, CDR2 SASEGT. After removal of 7 bases from V and 3 bases from J, the junction contained 3 bases not matched to a gene.

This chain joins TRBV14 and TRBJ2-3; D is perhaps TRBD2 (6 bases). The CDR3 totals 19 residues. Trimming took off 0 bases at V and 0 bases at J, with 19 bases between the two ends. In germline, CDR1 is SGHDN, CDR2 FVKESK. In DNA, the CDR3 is TGTGCCAGCAGCCAAGAGTGGAATGTCTTGGGACTCAGCACAGATACGCAGTATTTT. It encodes CASSQEWNVLGLSTDTQYF. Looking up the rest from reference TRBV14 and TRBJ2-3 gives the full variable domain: EAGVTQFPSHSVIEKGQTVTLRCDPISGHDNLYWYRRVMGKEIKFLLHFVKESKQDESGMPNNRFLAERTGGTYSTLKVQPAELEDSGVYFCASSQEWNVLGLSTDTQYFGPGTRLTVL.

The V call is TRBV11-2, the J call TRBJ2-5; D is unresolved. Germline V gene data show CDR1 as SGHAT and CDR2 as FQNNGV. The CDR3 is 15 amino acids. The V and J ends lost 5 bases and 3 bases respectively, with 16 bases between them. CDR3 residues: CASSIPYRKEETQYF. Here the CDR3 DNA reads TGTGCCAGCAGCATACCCTACAGAAAAGAAGAGACCCAGTACTTC.